This TCR beta chain is drawn from a study of blood T cell repertoires in COVID-19. Profiling relied on immunoSEQ multiplex PCR, and the TCRdb table lists in-frame clones only, not all of them. The sample has around 270,000 clones, about 88% seen once; the top ten hold about 2.1%. The germline CDR1 and CDR2 sequences are MNHEY and SMNVEV (reference sequence). The CDR3 is made up of 13 amino acids. Trimming stripped 5 bases from V and 3 bases from J, with 11 bases between. Input material: peripheral blood. This TCR derives from a man aged 30 to 39 with active or convalescent COVID-19. The chain has TRBV27 and TRBJ2-7; D not certain. CDR3 in amino acids: CASSMGSVYEQYF. CDR3 bases: TGTGCCAGCAGTATGGGCTCAGTCTACGAGCAGTACTTC.